The following is a T cell receptor (beta chain) sequence with its context. Several immunoSEQ 96-well plates shared each subset's DNA, each plate a replicate. As handled by the study authors: Sequence data from immunoSEQ were junction-only and lacked quality scores; consequently, filtering differed. Profiling relied on immunoSEQ multiplex PCR, and the TCRdb table lists in-frame clones only, not all of them. For V, J and clone size, that table is used; D and trimming come from the DNA. Among under 2.5 million clones listed, 85% to 95% were seen once. The data were taken from a study of shared clonotypes between healthy human individuals. Per the germline V gene, CDR1 is WNHNN and CDR2 is SYGVQD (reference sequence). Trimming at V came to 3 bases and at J to 8 bases, leaving 5 bases not matched to a gene. The CDR3 length is 13 residues.

The TCR originated in a man between 18 and 35 years old in good health. Some clones in this sample may be carry-over from other donors' samples. The chain is built from TRBV10-1 and TRBJ1-2; 8 bases fit TRBD1. The material sequenced was naive CD4+ T cells from PBMCs. The subset was: CD45RA+ positively selected. The CDR3: CASSDHRGYGYTF. CDR3 nucleotides: TGCGCCAGCAGTGACCACAGGGGGTACGGCTACACCTTC.